The entry below describes one T cell receptor beta chain. The sample originates from a study of human T cells and chemical hapten exposure. Background on the study: The patients, most of them female, presented with alopecia areata, totalis or universalis.

Germline V gives CDR1 MDHEN, CDR2 SYDVKM. The V and J ends lost 5 bases and 15 bases, in that order; junction bases with no gene match: 13. The CDR3 totals 13 residues. As to time point: patch test 3, about 24 weeks after DPC sensitization. Treatment indicated: therapeutic diphenylcyclopropenone sensitization with weekly scalp DPC. Unfractionated whole blood yielded total RNA. Ahead of applying each patch test, blood was sampled. TCRdb reprocessed the RACE reads via MiXCR and lists one record per CDR3 protein. This sample has around 40,000 distinct CDR3 sequences, with 12% found just once. The chain is built from TRBV28 and TRBJ2-1; TRBD2 matches at 7 bases. This sequence was found in a woman between 40 and 55 years old with alopecia areata. Some clones in this sample may be carry-over from other donors' samples. Sequenced here: whole blood, sampled in connection with sensitization to the hapten diphenylcyclopropenone (DPC). The CDR3 coding sequence is TGTGCCAGCAGTCTCCCGGGAGGCCGCTCAGGGTTCTTC. Translation gives CASSLPGGRSGFF. The complete variable domain, with remaining parts taken from reference TRBV28 and TRBJ2-1, reads DVKVTQSSRYLVKRTGEKVFLECVQDMDHENMFWYRQDPGLGLRLIYFSYDVKMKEKGDIPEGYSVSREKKERFSLILESASTNQTSMYLCASSLPGGRSGFFGPGTRLTVL.